This TCR beta chain emerged from a study of beta chain features in type 1 diabetes. This clone was observed a few times. Its antigen is unidentified. Study observations and caveats: TCRB rearrangement may or may not be influenced by HLA type; here this remained unresolved.

J was trimmed by 0 bases and V by 1 base; bases with no gene match: 3. This CDR3 region has 16 residues. Germline V lookup: CDR1 KGHSH, CDR2 LQKENI. The study reverse transcribed the entire isolated RNA, so it sequenced expressed TCRB transcripts. Data came from immunoSEQ multiplex PCR; TCRdb stores just in-frame clones and leaves some out. The data hold 300,000 to 350,000 clones, with 15% to 20% observed a single time. Populations obtained by sorting all exceeded 95% purity. The V call is TRBV18, the J call TRBJ1-3; TRBD1 matches at 7 bases. The TCR sequence derives from a woman younger than 30 in good health. Specimen: naive CD4+ T cells from blood. The chain's CDR3 is CASSPQQGNSGNTIYF. The CDR3 DNA sequence: TGTGCCAGCTCACCACAACAGGGGAACTCTGGAAACACCATATATTTT.